The rows below give T cell receptor beta chains drawn from one sample of a study of identical twins. TCRdb redid the calling of the 5' RACE reads with MiXCR, one entry per CDR3 protein. The table records some 1,700,000 distinct CDR3 sequences, 32% of them present only once. The specimen sequenced was cord blood. These receptors originate from a newborn girl in good health. Both conserved end residues are part of each CDR3. A D gene is named only where the DNA matches it firmly. Not every row has a clone size; where given, it reads once, few, many or a size class.

v_gene	j_gene	d_gene	abundance	CDR3aa	CDR3nt
TRBV20-1	TRBJ2-7	NA	NA	CSARVQGLSYNEQYF	TGCAGTGCTAGAGTCCAGGGCCTATCCTACAATGAGCAGTACTTC
TRBV28	TRBJ1-6	TRBD1	few	CASSRGQGSVPYNSPLHF	TGTGCCAGCAGTCGGGGACAGGGCAGTGTGCCCTATAATTCACCCCTCCACTTT
TRBV2	TRBJ2-3	NA	NA	CANKWGPSIVDTQYF	TGTGCAAACAAATGGGGCCCTAGTATTGTAGATACGCAGTATTTT
TRBV4-2	TRBJ2-7	TRBD1	NA	CASSQSDRAFDEQYF	TGTGCCAGCAGCCAGTCCGACAGGGCCTTTGACGAGCAGTACTTC
TRBV21-1	TRBJ2-1	NA	few	CASNLRRYAGVYNEQFF	TGTGCCAGCAACCTACGACGATATGCGGGGGTGTACAATGAGCAGTTCTTC
TRBV3-1	TRBJ2-4	TRBD2	NA	CASSLGTSGRRAKNIQYF	TGTGCCAGCAGCCTCGGGACTAGCGGGAGACGAGCCAAAAACATTCAGTACTTC
TRBV2	TRBJ2-5	TRBD2	once	CASSEEIAGYEQYF	TGTGCCAGCAGTGAAGAAATAGCGGGATATGAGCAGTACTTC
TRBV20-1	TRBJ2-5	TRBD1	NA	CSAAGTGEQETQYF	TGCAGTGCCGCCGGGACAGGGGAACAAGAGACCCAGTACTTC
TRBV20-1	TRBJ1-2	TRBD1	NA	CSARGHRDSYGYTF	TGCAGTGCTAGAGGTCACCGGGACAGCTATGGCTACACCTTC
TRBV20-1	TRBJ2-7	NA	few	CSARERPLRHNEQYF	TGCAGTGCTAGAGAGAGACCGCTTCGTCACAATGAGCAGTACTTC
TRBV4-2	TRBJ2-6	NA	many	CASSQTSSGANVLTF	TGTGCCAGCAGCCAGACTAGTTCTGGGGCCAACGTCCTGACTTTC
TRBV6-1	TRBJ2-7	NA	few	CASSPRVQRRALIYEQYF	TGTGCCAGCAGCCCCCGCGTCCAGCGTCGGGCCCTGATCTACGAGCAGTACTTC
TRBV6-1	TRBJ2-5	TRBD2	NA	CASSSTSTGTSFLYEQYF	TGTGCCAGCAGCTCAACCAGCACCGGGACTAGCTTTCTATATGAGCAGTACTTC
TRBV2	TRBJ1-2	NA	NA	CASRGLANYGYTF	TGTGCCAGCAGGGGGTTGGCTAACTATGGCTACACCTTC
TRBV27	TRBJ2-7	TRBD2	NA	CASSFRVAGPYEQYF	TGTGCCAGCAGTTTCCGGGTAGCGGGCCCCTACGAGCAGTACTTC
TRBV20-1	TRBJ1-5	TRBD1	NA	CSARKGQVNQPQHF	TGCAGTGCTAGAAAGGGACAGGTCAATCAGCCCCAGCATTTT
TRBV3-1	TRBJ2-7	TRBD2	NA	CASSQDWGGWDEQYF	TGTGCCAGCAGCCAAGATTGGGGGGGTTGGGATGAGCAGTACTTC
TRBV18	TRBJ1-6	NA	NA	CASSPRHNSPLHF	TGTGCCAGCTCACCAAGACACAATTCACCCCTCCACTTT
TRBV29-1	TRBJ2-7	NA	NA	CSVSGGTESYEQYF	TGCAGCGTTTCAGGCGGGACAGAGTCCTACGAGCAGTACTTC
TRBV18	TRBJ1-2	NA	many	CASSPRVTLNYGYTF	TGTGCCAGCTCACCCAGGGTCACTCTGAACTATGGCTACACCTTC
TRBV5-1	TRBJ2-5	NA	NA	CASHRDQETQYF	TGCGCCAGCCACCGTGACCAAGAGACCCAGTACTTC
TRBV20-1	TRBJ1-2	NA	NA	CSAGIQVGYGYTF	TGCAGTGCTGGTATACAGGTTGGCTATGGCTACACCTTC
TRBV6-5	TRBJ2-1	TRBD2	NA	CASSYSKASGSMDEQFF	TGTGCCAGCAGTTACTCGAAGGCTAGCGGGAGCATGGATGAGCAGTTCTTC
TRBV10-3	TRBJ2-7	TRBD2	NA	CAISGDERGLSYNEQYF	TGTGCCATCAGTGGAGACGAGCGGGGCTTATCCTACAATGAGCAGTACTTC
TRBV4-2	TRBJ1-1	NA	few	CASSRVEGSEAFF	TGTGCCAGCAGCCGAGTAGAGGGCTCTGAAGCTTTCTTT
TRBV20-1	TRBJ2-7	NA	NA	CSARDLDWGGAYEQYF	TGCAGTGCTAGAGACCTAGACTGGGGAGGCGCCTACGAGCAGTACTTC
TRBV11-2	TRBJ2-4	TRBD2	few	CASSPKLAGGQDIQYF	TGTGCCAGCAGCCCCAAACTAGCGGGGGGGCAAGACATTCAGTACTTC
TRBV4-2	TRBJ2-3	NA	few	CASSQAFAGWDSSTDTQYF	TGTGCCAGCAGCCAAGCGTTTGCGGGTTGGGATTCTAGCACAGATACGCAGTATTTT
TRBV27	TRBJ2-1	TRBD2	once	CASSGLLAGGLNEQFF	TGTGCCAGCAGTGGCTTACTAGCGGGGGGCCTCAATGAGCAGTTCTTC